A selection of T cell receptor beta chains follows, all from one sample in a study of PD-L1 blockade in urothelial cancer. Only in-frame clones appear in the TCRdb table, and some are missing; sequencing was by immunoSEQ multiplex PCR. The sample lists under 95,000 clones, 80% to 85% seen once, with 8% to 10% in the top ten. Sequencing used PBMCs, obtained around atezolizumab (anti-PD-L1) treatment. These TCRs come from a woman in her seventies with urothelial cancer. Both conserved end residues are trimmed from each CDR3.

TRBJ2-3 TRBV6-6 ASSRSGRSTDTQY
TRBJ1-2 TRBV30 AWSSGYDWGYT
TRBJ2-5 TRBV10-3 AISERTSGGPVETQY
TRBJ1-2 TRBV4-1 ASSPVGTGRNYGYT
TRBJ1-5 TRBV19 ASGPGANQPQH
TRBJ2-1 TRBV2 ASRADRSYNEQF
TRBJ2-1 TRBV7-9 ASSSRGNEQF
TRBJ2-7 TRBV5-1 ASSFPGQGVYEQY
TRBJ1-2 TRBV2 ASSAGQGSYGYT
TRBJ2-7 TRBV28 ASSNRQGRD
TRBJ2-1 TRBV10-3 AISLTSGTYNEQF
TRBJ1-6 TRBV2 ASFARGNSPLH
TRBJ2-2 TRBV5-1 ASSLSRAGDTGELF
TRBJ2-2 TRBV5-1 ASSLSGLGTGELF
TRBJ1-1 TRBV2 ASKAGGTEAF
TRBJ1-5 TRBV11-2 ASSLDSGLYQPQH
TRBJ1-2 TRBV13 ASNGFRDRAYGYT
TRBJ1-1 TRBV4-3 ASSQDSGVNTEAF
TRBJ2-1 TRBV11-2 ASSVRGGSSYNEQF
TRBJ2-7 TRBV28 ASIQGGTGAYEQY
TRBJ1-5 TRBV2 ASSEADSNQPQH
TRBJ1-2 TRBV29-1 SVATGGGYGYT
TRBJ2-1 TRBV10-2 ASTRSRGPGEQF
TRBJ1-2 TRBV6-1 ASSVGLLIANYGYT
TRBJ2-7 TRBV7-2 ASSYHSFGTGVGEQY
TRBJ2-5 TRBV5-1 ASRSGGGGQETQY
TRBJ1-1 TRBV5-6 ASRRLNTEAF
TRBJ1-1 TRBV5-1 ASSLQGQGEAF
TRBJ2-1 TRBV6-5 ASSYLSGGEHNEQF
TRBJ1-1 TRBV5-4 ASSPALRPSDTEAF
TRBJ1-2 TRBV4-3 ASSQVVRDRGTYGYT
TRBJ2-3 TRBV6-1 ASSRGGTDTQY
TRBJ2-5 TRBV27 ASSLGPSWVQETQY
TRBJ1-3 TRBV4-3 ASSQNPRGPTSGNTIY
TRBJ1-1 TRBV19 ASSTGTANTEAF
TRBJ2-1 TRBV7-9 ASSTSYNEQF
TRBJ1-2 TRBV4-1 ASSQPDRGHLSGYT
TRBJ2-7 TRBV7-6 ASSLVVPGASSSYEQY
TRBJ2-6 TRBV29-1 SVIISGANVLT
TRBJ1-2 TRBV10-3 AISDRLMLSNYGYT
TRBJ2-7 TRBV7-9 ASSHHNEQY
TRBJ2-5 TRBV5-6 ASSLGGAGQETQY
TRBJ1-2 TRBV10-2 ASRGVADRPTNYGYT
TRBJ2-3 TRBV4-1 ASSQDSGRESGFHTQY